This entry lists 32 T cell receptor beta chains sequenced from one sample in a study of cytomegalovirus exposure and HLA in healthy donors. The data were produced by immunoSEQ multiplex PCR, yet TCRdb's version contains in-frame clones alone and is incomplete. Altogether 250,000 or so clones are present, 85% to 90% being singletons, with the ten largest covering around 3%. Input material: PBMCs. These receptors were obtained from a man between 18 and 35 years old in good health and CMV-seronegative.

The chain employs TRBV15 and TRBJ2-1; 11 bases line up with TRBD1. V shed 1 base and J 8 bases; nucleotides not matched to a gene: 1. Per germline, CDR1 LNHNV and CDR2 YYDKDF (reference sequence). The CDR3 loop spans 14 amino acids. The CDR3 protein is CATSRAGQGDEQFF. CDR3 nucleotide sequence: TGTGCCACCAGCAGAGCGGGACAGGGGGATGAGCAGTTCTTC.

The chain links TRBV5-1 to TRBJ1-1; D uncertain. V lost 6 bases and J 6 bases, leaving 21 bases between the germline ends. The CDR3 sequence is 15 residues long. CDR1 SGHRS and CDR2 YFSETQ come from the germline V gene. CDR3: CASTRIPLGEAEAFF. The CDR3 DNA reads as TGCGCCAGCACCCGAATTCCCCTCGGTGAGGCTGAAGCTTTCTTT.

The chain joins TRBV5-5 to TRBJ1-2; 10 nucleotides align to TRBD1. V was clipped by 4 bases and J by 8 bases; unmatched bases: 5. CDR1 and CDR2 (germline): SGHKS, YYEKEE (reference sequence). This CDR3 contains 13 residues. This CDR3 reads CASSEGTGAGYTF. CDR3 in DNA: TGTGCCAGCAGCGAAGGGACAGGGGCCGGCTACACCTTC.

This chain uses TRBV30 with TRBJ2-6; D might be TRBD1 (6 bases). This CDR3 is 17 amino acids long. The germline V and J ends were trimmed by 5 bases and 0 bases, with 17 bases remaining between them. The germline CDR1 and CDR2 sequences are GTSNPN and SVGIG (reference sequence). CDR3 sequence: CAWLNNRALSGANVLTF. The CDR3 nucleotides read TGTGCCTGGCTAAATAACAGGGCCCTCTCTGGGGCCAACGTCCTGACTTTC. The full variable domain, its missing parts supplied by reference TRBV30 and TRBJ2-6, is SQTIHQWPATLVQPVGSPLSLECTVEGTSNPNLYWYRQAAGRGLQLLFYSVGIGQISSEVPQNLSASRPQDRQFILSSKKLLLSDSGFYLCAWLNNRALSGANVLTFGAGSRLTVL.

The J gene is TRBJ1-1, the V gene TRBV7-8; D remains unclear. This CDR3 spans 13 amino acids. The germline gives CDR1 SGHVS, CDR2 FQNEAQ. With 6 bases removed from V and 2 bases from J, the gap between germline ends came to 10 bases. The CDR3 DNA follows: TGTGCCAGCAGATCCCCGAGTAACACTGAAGCTTTCTTT. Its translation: CASRSPSNTEAFF.

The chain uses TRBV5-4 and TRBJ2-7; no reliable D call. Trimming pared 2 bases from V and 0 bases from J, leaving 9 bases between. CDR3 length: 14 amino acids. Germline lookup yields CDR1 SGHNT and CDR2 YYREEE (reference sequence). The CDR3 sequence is CASSFSSASYEQYF. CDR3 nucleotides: TGTGCCAGCAGCTTTTCGAGCGCCTCCTACGAGCAGTACTTC.

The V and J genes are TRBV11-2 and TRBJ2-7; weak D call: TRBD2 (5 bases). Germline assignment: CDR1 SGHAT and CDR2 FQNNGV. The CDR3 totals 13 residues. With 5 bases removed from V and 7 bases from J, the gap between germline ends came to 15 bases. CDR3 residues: CASSTPGQREQYF. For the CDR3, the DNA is TGTGCCAGCAGCACACCCGGGCAGCGGGAGCAGTACTTC. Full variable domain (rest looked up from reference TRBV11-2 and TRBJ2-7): EAGVAQSPRYKIIEKRQSVAFWCNPISGHATLYWYQQILGQGPKLLIQFQNNGVVDDSQLPKDRFSAERLKGVDSTLKIQPAKLEDSAVYLCASSTPGQREQYFGPGTRLTVT.

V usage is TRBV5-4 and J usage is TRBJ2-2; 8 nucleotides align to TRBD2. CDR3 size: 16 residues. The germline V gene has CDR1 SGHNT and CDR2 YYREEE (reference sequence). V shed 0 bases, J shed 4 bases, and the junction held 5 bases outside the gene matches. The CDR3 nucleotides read TGTGCCAGCAGCTTGGATCGGGGGGGAGTCACCGGGGAGCTGTTTTTT. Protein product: CASSLDRGGVTGELFF.

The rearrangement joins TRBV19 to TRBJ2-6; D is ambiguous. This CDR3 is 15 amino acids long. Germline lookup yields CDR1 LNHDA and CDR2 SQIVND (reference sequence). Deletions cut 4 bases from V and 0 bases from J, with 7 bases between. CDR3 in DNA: TGTGCCAGTAGTACCCGGAGCTCTGGGGCCAACGTCCTGACTTTC. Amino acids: CASSTRSSGANVLTF.

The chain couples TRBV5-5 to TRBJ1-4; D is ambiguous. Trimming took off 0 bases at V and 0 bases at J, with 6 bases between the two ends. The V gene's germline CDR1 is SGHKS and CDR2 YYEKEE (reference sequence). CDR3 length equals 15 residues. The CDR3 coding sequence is TGTGCCAGCAGCTTGGTTTCGGCAACTAATGAAAAACTGTTTTTT. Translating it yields CASSLVSATNEKLFF.

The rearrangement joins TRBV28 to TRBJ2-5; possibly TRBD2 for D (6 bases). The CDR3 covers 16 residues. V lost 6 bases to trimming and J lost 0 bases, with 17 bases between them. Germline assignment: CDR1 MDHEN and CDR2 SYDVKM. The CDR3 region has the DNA TGTGCCAGCAGGGACTATGCGGGTGCGGACCAAGAGACCCAGTACTTC. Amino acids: CASRDYAGADQETQYF.

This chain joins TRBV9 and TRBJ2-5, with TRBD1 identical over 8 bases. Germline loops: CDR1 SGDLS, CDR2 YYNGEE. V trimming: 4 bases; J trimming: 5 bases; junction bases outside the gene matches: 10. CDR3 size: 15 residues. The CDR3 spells CASSRTGTWGETQYF. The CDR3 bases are TGTGCCAGCAGCCGGACAGGGACATGGGGGGAGACCCAGTACTTC. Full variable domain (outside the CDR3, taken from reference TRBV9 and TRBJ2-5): DSGVTQTPKHLITATGQRVTLRCSPRSGDLSVYWYQQSLDQGLQFLIQYYNGEERAKGNILERFSAQQFPDLHSELNLSSLELGDSALYFCASSRTGTWGETQYFGPGTRLLVL.

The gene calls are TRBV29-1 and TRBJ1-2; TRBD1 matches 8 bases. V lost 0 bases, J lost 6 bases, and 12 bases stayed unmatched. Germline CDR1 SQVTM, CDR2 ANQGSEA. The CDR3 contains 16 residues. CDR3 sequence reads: CSVEERGQVLRDGYTF. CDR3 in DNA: TGCAGCGTTGAAGAGAGGGGACAGGTCCTTAGAGATGGCTACACCTTC.

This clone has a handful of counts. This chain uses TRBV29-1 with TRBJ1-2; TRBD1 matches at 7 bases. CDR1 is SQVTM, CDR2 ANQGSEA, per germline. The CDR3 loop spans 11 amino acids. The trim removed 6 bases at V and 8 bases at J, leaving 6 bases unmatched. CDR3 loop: CSVKQGKGYTF. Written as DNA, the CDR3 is TGCAGCGTCAAACAGGGGAAGGGCTACACCTTC. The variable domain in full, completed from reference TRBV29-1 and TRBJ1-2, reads SAVISQKPSRDICQRGTSLTIQCQVDSQVTMMFWYRQQPGQSLTLIATANQGSEATYESGFVIDKFPISRPNLTFSTLTVSNMSPEDSSIYLCSVKQGKGYTFGSGTRLTVV.

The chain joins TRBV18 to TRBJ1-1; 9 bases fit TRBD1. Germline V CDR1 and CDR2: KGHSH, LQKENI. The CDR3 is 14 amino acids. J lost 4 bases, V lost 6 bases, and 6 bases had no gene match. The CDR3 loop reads CASSGTGQGTEAFF. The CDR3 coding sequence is TGTGCCAGCTCCGGGACAGGGCAGGGCACTGAAGCTTTCTTT.

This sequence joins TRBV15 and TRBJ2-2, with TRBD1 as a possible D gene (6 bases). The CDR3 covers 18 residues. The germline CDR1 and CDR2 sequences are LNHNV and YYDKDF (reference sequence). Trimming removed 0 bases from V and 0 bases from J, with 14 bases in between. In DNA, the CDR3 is TGTGCCACCAGCAGAGATTCCCTGGGACAACCGAACACCGGGGAGCTGTTTTTT. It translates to CATSRDSLGQPNTGELFF.

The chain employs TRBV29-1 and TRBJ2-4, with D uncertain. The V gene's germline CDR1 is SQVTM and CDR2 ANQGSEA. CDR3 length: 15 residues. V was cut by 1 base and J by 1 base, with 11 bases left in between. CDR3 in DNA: TGCAGCGTTGAAGGAGTCCTCGGGGCCAAAAACATTCAGTACTTC. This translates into CSVEGVLGAKNIQYF.

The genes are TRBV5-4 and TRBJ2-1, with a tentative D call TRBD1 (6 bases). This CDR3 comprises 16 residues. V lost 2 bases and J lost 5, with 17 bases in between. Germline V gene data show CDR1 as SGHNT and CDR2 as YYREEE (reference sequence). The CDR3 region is CASSFGLGTNDNEQFF. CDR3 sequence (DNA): TGTGCCAGCAGCTTCGGTCTCGGGACAAACGACAATGAGCAGTTCTTC.

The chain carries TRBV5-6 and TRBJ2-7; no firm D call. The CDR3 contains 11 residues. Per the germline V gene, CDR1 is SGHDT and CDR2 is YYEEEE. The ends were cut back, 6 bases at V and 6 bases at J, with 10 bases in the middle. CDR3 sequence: CASMSWSEQYF. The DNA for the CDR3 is TGTGCCAGCATGAGTTGGAGCGAGCAGTACTTC.

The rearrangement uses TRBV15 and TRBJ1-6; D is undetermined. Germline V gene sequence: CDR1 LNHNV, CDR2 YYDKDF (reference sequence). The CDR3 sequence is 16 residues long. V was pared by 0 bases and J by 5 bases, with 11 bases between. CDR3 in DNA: TGTGCCACCAGCAGAGATCCCCGGAGGGATAATTCACCCCTCCACTTT. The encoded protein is CATSRDPRRDNSPLHF.

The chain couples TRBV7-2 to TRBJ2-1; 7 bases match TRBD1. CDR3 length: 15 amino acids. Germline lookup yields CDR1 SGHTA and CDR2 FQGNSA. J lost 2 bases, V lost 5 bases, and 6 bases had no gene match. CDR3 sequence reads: CASSRQGEPYNEQFF. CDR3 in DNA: TGTGCCAGCAGCCGACAGGGCGAACCCTACAATGAGCAGTTCTTC.

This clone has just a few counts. The CDR3 loop reads CASSKIAGEVYEQYF. CDR3 DNA: TGTGCCAGTAGTAAGATAGCGGGAGAAGTCTACGAGCAGTACTTC. The rearrangement uses TRBV19 and TRBJ2-7; 9 bases line up with TRBD2. The CDR3 loop spans 15 amino acids. Germline loops: CDR1 LNHDA, CDR2 SQIVND (reference sequence). Germline trimming cut 4 bases from V and 3 bases from J; bases unmatched to any gene: 7.

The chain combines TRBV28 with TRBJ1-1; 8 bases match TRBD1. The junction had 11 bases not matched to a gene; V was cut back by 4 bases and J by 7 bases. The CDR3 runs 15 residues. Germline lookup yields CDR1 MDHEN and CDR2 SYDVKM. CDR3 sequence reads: CASSYRGAASLEAFF. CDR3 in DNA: TGTGCCAGCAGTTACAGGGGGGCCGCCTCTCTTGAAGCTTTCTTT. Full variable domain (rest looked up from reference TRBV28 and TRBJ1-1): DVKVTQSSRYLVKRTGEKVFLECVQDMDHENMFWYRQDPGLGLRLIYFSYDVKMKEKGDIPEGYSVSREKKERFSLILESASTNQTSMYLCASSYRGAASLEAFFGQGTRLTVV.

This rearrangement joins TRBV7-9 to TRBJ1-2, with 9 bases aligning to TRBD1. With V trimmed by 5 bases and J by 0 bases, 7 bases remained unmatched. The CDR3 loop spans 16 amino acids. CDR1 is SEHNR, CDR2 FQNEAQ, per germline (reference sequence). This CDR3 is CASSPVGQGTNYGYTF. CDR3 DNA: TGTGCCAGCAGCCCGGTGGGACAGGGCACTAACTATGGCTACACCTTC.

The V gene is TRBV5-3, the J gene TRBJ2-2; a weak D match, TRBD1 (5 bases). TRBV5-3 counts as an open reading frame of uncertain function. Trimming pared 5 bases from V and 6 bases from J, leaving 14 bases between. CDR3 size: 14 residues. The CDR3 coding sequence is TGTGCCAGAAGAGGGGTTGTTCTGGCCGGGGAGCTGTTTTTT. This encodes CARRGVVLAGELFF.

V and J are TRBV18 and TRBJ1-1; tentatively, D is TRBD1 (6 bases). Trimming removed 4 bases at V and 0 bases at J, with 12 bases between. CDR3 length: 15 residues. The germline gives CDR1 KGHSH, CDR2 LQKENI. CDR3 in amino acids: CASSLPGQMNTEAFF. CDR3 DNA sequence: TGTGCCAGCTCACTCCCCGGACAGATGAACACTGAAGCTTTCTTT.

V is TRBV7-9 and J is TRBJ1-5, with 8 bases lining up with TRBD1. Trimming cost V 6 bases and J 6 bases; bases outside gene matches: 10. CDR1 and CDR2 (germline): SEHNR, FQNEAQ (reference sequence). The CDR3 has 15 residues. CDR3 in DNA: TGTGCCAGCAGTTCGGACAGGGAGAGGAGTCAGCCCCAGCATTTT. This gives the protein CASSSDRERSQPQHF.

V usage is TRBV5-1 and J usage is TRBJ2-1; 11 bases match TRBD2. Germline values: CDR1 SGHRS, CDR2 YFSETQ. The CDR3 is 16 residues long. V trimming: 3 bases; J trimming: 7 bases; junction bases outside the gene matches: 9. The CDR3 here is CASSWTSSGRGNEQFF. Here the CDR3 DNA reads TGCGCCAGCAGCTGGACGAGTAGCGGGAGGGGTAATGAGCAGTTCTTC.

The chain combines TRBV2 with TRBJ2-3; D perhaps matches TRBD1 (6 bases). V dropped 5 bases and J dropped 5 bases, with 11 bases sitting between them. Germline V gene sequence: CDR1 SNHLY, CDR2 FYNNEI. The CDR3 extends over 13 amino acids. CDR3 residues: CASSLGQLDTQYF. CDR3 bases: TGTGCCAGCAGTCTCGGACAGCTAGATACGCAGTATTTT.

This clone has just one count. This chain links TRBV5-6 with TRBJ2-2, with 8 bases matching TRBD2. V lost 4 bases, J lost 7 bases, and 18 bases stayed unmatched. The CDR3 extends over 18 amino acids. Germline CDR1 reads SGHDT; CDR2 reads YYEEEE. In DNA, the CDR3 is TGTGCCAGCAGCCCCTACTCGGGAGCGGGAGTAAAGGGCGGGGAGCTGTTTTTT. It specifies CASSPYSGAGVKGGELFF.

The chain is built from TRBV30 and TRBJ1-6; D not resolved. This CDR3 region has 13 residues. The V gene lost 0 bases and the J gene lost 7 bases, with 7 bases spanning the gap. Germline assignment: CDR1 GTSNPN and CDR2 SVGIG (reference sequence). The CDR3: CAWSVRYNSPLHF. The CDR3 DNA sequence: TGTGCCTGGAGTGTACGGTACAATTCACCCCTCCACTTT.

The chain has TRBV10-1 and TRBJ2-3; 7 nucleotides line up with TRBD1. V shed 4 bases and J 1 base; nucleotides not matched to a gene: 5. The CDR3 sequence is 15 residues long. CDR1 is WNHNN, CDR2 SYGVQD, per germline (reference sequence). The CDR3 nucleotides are TGCGCCAGCAGTGCCAGGACAGGCCGCACAGATACGCAGTATTTT. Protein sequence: CASSARTGRTDTQYF.